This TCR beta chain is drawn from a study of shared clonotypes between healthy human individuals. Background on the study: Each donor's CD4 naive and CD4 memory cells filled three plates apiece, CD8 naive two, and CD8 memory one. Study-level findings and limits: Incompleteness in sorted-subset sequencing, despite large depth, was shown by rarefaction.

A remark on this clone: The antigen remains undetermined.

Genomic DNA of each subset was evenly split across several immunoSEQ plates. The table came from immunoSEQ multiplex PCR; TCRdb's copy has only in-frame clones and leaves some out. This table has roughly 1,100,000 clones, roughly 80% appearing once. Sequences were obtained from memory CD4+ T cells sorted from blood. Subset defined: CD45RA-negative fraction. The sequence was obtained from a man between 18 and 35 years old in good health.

DNA for the CDR3: TGTGCCAGCTCCGACAGGGGGCCTGGAATGAACACTGAAGCTTTCTTT. Translated, it gives CASSDRGPGMNTEAFF. The gene calls are TRBV18 and TRBJ1-1, with 10 positions matching TRBD1. Germline values: CDR1 KGHSH, CDR2 LQKENI. The junction had 7 bases not matched to a gene; V was cut back by 6 bases and J by 0 bases. The CDR3 totals 16 residues.